The sample holds many counts of the clone carrying this T cell receptor (beta chain). Its specificity is not known. The data were taken from a study of early T cells in non-severe SARS-CoV-2 infection. Findings and limits, study-wide: Anti-spike CD8 responses were favored by VDJdb matching, which missed private and CD4 specificities.

The trim removed 4 bases at V and 0 bases at J, leaving 4 bases unmatched. Germline values: CDR1 SNHLY, CDR2 FYNNEI. The CDR3 has 17 residues. Unique molecular identifier tags were affixed to discrete cDNA molecules. TCRdb called the 5' RACE reads again in MiXCR, with one record for every CDR3 protein. The data contain some 61,000 distinct CDR3 sequences, about a tenth of them seen just once; the ten biggest clones take up less than 25%. The material sequenced was whole blood. The rearrangement joins TRBV2 to TRBJ2-3; 13 positions agree with TRBD2. This TCR was recovered from an adult who was a healthcare worker with PCR-confirmed SARS-CoV-2 infection or an uninfected control (not recorded which). The DNA of the CDR3 is TGTGCCAGCAGTGCACTAGCGGGGGGGACGAGCACAGATACGCAGTATTTT. Translated, it gives CASSALAGGTSTDTQYF.